These 19 T cell receptor beta chains originate from one sample sequenced in a study of blood T cell repertoires in COVID-19. The assay was immunoSEQ multiplex PCR, and TCRdb's table has in-frame clones only and misses some. The data contain around 86,000 clones, over 75% of them singletons. The specimen sequenced was peripheral blood. Receptors originate from an elderly woman with acute or convalescent COVID-19.

This clone was counted between two and nine times. J is TRBJ2-2 and V is TRBV7-8, with a weak D call TRBD1 (7 bases). CDR3 size: 13 residues. V was pared by 4 bases and J by 9 bases, with 12 bases between. Germline CDR1 is SGHVS and CDR2 is FQNEAQ. The chain's CDR3 is CASSSGGSRELFF. As DNA, the CDR3 is TGTGCCAGCAGCTCAGGGGGGAGCCGGGAGCTGTTTTTT.

This clone was picked up one time. The chain joins TRBV5-1 to TRBJ1-1, with D perhaps matching TRBD1 (5 bases). Trimming removed 0 bases from V and 4 bases from J, with 13 bases in between. Germline values: CDR1 SGHRS, CDR2 YFSETQ. The CDR3 sequence is 15 residues long. The CDR3 is CASSLDFSGGTEAFF. The DNA for the CDR3 is TGCGCCAGCAGCTTGGACTTCTCCGGGGGCACTGAAGCTTTCTTT.

The rearrangement joins TRBV27 to TRBJ1-1; D remains ambiguous. This CDR3 is built from 14 residues. Germline CDR1 and CDR2: MNHEY and SMNVEV (reference sequence). V lost 5 bases, J lost 1 base, and 11 bases lay in between. This CDR3 is CASSPRSENTEAFF. CDR3 DNA: TGTGCCAGCAGTCCCAGATCAGAGAACACTGAAGCTTTCTTT.

The V and J genes are TRBV5-1 and TRBJ2-7, with a possible D match to TRBD2 (5 bases). This CDR3 contains 14 residues. Germline CDR1 SGHRS, CDR2 YFSETQ. With 4 bases removed from V and 0 bases from J, the gap between germline ends came to 11 bases. For the CDR3, the DNA is TGCGCCAGCAGCCACGGACTCAACTCCTACGAGCAGTACTTC. This codes for CASSHGLNSYEQYF.

The V gene is TRBV5-6, the J gene TRBJ2-7; maybe TRBD2 (7 bases). Between the trimmed V and J ends, which lost 2 bases and 5 bases, there was a span of 11 bases. Germline V lookup: CDR1 SGHDT, CDR2 YYEEEE. The CDR3 is 13 residues long. This CDR3 reads CASSFGGLDEQYF. The CDR3, as DNA: TGTGCCAGCAGCTTCGGGGGGCTGGACGAGCAGTACTTC.

The gene calls are TRBV3-1 (or the pseudogene TRBV3-2) and TRBJ1-1; D possibly corresponds to TRBD1 (6 bases). The ends were cut back, 4 bases at V and 8 bases at J, with 8 bases in the middle. This CDR3 is 11 amino acids long. From germline, CDR1 is LGHDT and CDR2 YNNKEL (reference sequence). Written as DNA, the CDR3 is TGTGCCAGCAGCCGGACAGAAGAAGCTTTCTTT. This gives the protein CASSRTEEAFF.

The V and J genes are TRBV30 and TRBJ2-5; possible D gene TRBD2, 6 bases. The germline V gene encodes CDR1 GTSNPN and CDR2 SVGIG (reference sequence). The CDR3 runs to 11 residues. With 7 bases removed from V and 2 bases from J, the gap between germline ends came to 8 bases. The CDR3, as DNA: TGTGCCTTTAGCGGTCAAGAGACCCAGTACTTC. Translated: CAFSGQETQYF.

The chain links TRBV2 to TRBJ1-4; D not certain. CDR3 length: 11 residues. The V and J ends lost 7 bases and 7 bases respectively, with 7 bases between them. Germline CDR1 is SNHLY and CDR2 is FYNNEI. DNA for the CDR3: TGTGCCAGCACGGGAGGTGAAAAACTGTTTTTT. Translating gives CASTGGEKLFF. The full variable domain, in which reference TRBV2 and TRBJ1-4 provide the parts outside the CDR3, is EPEVTQTPSHQVTQMGQEVILRCVPISNHLYFYWYRQILGQKVEFLVSFYNNEISEKSEIFDDQFSVERPDGSNFTLKIRSTKLEDSAMYFCASTGGEKLFFGSGTQLSVL.

This rearrangement joins TRBV5-4 to TRBJ2-7; 13 nucleotides align to TRBD2. CDR3 size: 15 residues. CDR1 and CDR2 (germline): SGHNT, YYREEE (reference sequence). V shed 5 bases and J 2 bases; nucleotides not matched to a gene: 4. Written as DNA, the CDR3 is TGTGCCAGCAGAAGTGGGACTAGCGGGGCCTACGAGCAGTACTTC. It encodes CASRSGTSGAYEQYF.

For the CDR3, the DNA is TGTGCCAGCAGAGGACAGGGTGAGAACTACGAGCAGTACTTC. The encoded protein is CASRGQGENYEQYF. The chain is built from TRBV7-9 and TRBJ2-7, with TRBD1 identical over 8 bases. This CDR3 contains 14 residues. V lost 6 bases, J lost 3 bases, and 7 bases stayed unmatched. Looked up from germline, CDR1 is SEHNR and CDR2 is FQNEAQ (reference sequence).

The J gene is TRBJ2-7, the V gene TRBV7-2, with TRBD2 as a possible D gene (6 bases). The CDR3 runs to 12 residues. The germline gives CDR1 SGHTA, CDR2 FQGNSA. The V and J ends lost 5 bases and 3 bases respectively, with 8 bases between them. CDR3 nucleotide sequence: TGTGCCAGCAGCCGGAGGGTCTACGAGCAGTACTTC. This codes for CASSRRVYEQYF.

J is TRBJ2-2 and V is TRBV24-1, with a tentative D call TRBD2 (6 bases). CDR3 length: 14 residues. V lost 10 bases and J 1 base, leaving 12 bases between the germline ends. Germline-derived CDR1 and CDR2 are KGHDR and SFDVKD. The DNA for the CDR3 is TGTGCCACATCTCCGGGACTGAACACCGGGGAGCTGTTTTTT. Protein sequence: CATSPGLNTGELFF.

Concerning this clone itself: Different DNA sequences within this sample yield the same CDR3. V gene TRBV10-3 combines with J gene TRBJ1-1, with 8 bases fitting TRBD1. This CDR3 is built from 16 residues. Germline V gene sequence: CDR1 ENHRY, CDR2 SYGVKD. V trimming: 2 bases; J trimming: 3 bases; junction bases outside the gene matches: 8. CDR3: CAISEGPGGADTEAFF. DNA for the CDR3: TGTGCCATCAGTGAGGGGCCAGGGGGCGCAGACACTGAAGCTTTCTTT.

This clone was counted once. The V call is TRBV2, the J call TRBJ2-7, with 9 bases identical to TRBD1. The CDR3 contains 17 residues. Looked up from germline, CDR1 is SNHLY and CDR2 is FYNNEI. V dropped 7 bases and J dropped 1; count of bases not matched to a gene: 14. CDR3 loop: CASINPGTGTGSYEQYF. The CDR3 nucleotides are TGTGCCAGCATTAATCCCGGCACCGGGACAGGGTCCTACGAGCAGTACTTC.

The V gene is TRBV21-1, the J gene TRBJ2-2; TRBD2, the table's D call, lacks a check against the DNA. TRBV21-1 is labeled a pseudogene. The CDR3 is 18 residues long. CDR3 amino acids: CASTLGLAGEGSTGELFF. The CDR3 nucleotides are TGTGCCAGCACCTTGGGACTAGCGGGAGAGGGGAGCACCGGGGAGCTGTTTTTT.

The chain carries TRBV9 and TRBJ1-5; D uncertain. With 0 bases removed from V and 9 bases from J, the gap between germline ends came to 10 bases. This CDR3 has 13 amino acids. Per the germline V gene, CDR1 is SGDLS and CDR2 is YYNGEE. The CDR3 spells CASSVDSVSPQHF. In DNA form, the CDR3 reads TGTGCCAGCAGCGTAGACTCCGTTTCGCCCCAGCATTTT.

The genes are TRBV20-1 and TRBJ1-5, with TRBD1 as a possible D gene (6 bases). Germline CDR1 reads DFQATT; CDR2 reads SNEGSKA (reference sequence). CDR3 length: 19 residues. Trimming took 3 bases from V and 0 from J, leaving 24 bases between them. In DNA, the CDR3 is TGCAGTGCTAGTAGTGACGGTGGGGGACAAACATATAGCAATCAGCCCCAGCATTTT. This codes for CSASSDGGGQTYSNQPQHF.

This clone appeared a few times. This chain connects TRBV7-9 to TRBJ1-2; TRBD1 agrees at 10 bases. V trimming: 4 bases; J trimming: 8 bases; junction bases outside the gene matches: 10. Germline V lookup: CDR1 SEHNR, CDR2 FQNEAQ (reference sequence). The length of the CDR3 is 15 residues. The CDR3 region has the DNA TGTGCCAGCAGCTCCCGGGACAGGGGTTTTCCGGGCTACACCTTC. It specifies CASSSRDRGFPGYTF.

This rearrangement joins TRBV11-2 to TRBJ1-2; 9 bases map to TRBD1. V shed 5 bases, J shed 7 bases, and the junction held 8 bases outside the gene matches. The CDR3 is made up of 14 amino acids. Per the germline V gene, CDR1 is SGHAT and CDR2 is FQNNGV. CDR3 coding DNA: TGTGCCAGCAGCCTAATGGACAGGGGTTTTGGCTACACCTTC. This encodes CASSLMDRGFGYTF.